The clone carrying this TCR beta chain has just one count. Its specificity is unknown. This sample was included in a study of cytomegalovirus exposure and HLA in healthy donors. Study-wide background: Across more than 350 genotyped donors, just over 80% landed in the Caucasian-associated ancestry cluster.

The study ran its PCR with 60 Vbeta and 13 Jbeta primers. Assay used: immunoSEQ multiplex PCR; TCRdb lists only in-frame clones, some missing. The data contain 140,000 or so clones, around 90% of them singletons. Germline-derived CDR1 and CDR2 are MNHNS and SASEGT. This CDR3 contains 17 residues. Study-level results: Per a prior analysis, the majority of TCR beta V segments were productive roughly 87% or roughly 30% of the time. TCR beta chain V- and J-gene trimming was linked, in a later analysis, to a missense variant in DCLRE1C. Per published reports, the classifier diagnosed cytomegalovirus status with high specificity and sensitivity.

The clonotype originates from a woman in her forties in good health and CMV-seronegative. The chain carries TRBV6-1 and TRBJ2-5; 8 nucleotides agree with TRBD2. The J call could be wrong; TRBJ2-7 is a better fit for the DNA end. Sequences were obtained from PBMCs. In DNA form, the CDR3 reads TGTGCCAGCAGTGGAAAGGCACTAGCGGTCGCCTCCTACGAGCAGTACTTC. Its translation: CASSGKALAVASYEQYF.